These T cell receptor beta chains were read from a single sample in a study of blood T cell repertoires in COVID-19. Clones were sequenced by immunoSEQ multiplex PCR, and TCRdb holds only the in-frame ones, with some missing. The data show over 55,000 clones, approximately 88% seen once. Sequencing input: peripheral blood. These receptors came from a man aged 45 to 65 with active COVID-19. Both conserved end residues are part of each CDR3. The D gene is left open where the match is weak. Clone size is stated in some rows and not others, as once, few, many or a class when expanded.

v_gene: TRBV30
d_gene: TRBD1
j_gene: TRBJ1-4
abundance: NA
CDR3nt: TGTGCCTGGAGCCCACCCGACAGGGCTAATGAAAAACTGTTTTTT
CDR3aa: CAWSPPDRANEKLFF

v_gene: TRBV6-5
d_gene: NA
j_gene: TRBJ2-1
abundance: NA
CDR3nt: TGTGCCAGCAGGAGAGCCAATGAGCAGTTCTTC
CDR3aa: CASRRANEQFF

v_gene: TRBV13
d_gene: NA
j_gene: TRBJ1-1
abundance: NA
CDR3nt: TGTGCCAGTAGTTCAGAGGACACTGAAGCTTTCTTT
CDR3aa: CASSSEDTEAFF

v_gene: TRBV5-1
d_gene: NA
j_gene: TRBJ1-3
abundance: once
CDR3nt: TGCGCCAGCAGCTTGGGAATGGGCAGCCATGGAAACACCATATATTTT
CDR3aa: CASSLGMGSHGNTIYF

v_gene: TRBV5-6
d_gene: NA
j_gene: TRBJ2-2
abundance: NA
CDR3nt: TGTGCCAGCAGCCTTGCGGGTACAGGGACCGGAGGCACCGGGGAGCTGTTTTTT
CDR3aa: CASSLAGTGTGGTGELFF

v_gene: TRBV7-9
d_gene: TRBD1
j_gene: TRBJ1-2
abundance: NA
CDR3nt: TGTGCCAGCAGCTCACCCTTCAGGGGACAGGGAAACTATGGCTACACCTTC
CDR3aa: CASSSPFRGQGNYGYTF

v_gene: TRBV4-2
d_gene: NA
j_gene: TRBJ1-4
abundance: NA
CDR3nt: TGTGCCAGCAGCCAAGATTTGGGGGCCGTTAGGGAAAAACTGTTTTTT
CDR3aa: CASSQDLGAVREKLFF

v_gene: TRBV6-6
d_gene: TRBD1
j_gene: TRBJ1-2
abundance: NA
CDR3nt: TGTGCCAGCAGAAGAGGACAGGCAAATGGCTACACCTTC
CDR3aa: CASRRGQANGYTF

v_gene: TRBV2
d_gene: TRBD1
j_gene: TRBJ1-4
abundance: NA
CDR3nt: TGTGCCAGCAGTGAGACGTCCGACAGGGATAATGAAAAACTGTTTTTT
CDR3aa: CASSETSDRDNEKLFF

v_gene: TRBV19
d_gene: TRBD2
j_gene: TRBJ2-2
abundance: NA
CDR3nt: TGTGCCAGTATGGCTGGCGGGAGCGATATCGGGGAGCTGTTTTTT
CDR3aa: CASMAGGSDIGELFF

v_gene: TRBV10-3
d_gene: TRBD2
j_gene: TRBJ2-5
abundance: NA
CDR3nt: TGTGCCATCAGTGAGTCCTGGATCGGGACTAGCGGGGGGCCGCTCCAAGAGACCCAGTACTTC
CDR3aa: CAISESWIGTSGGPLQETQYF

v_gene: TRBV7-2
d_gene: TRBD2
j_gene: TRBJ2-1
abundance: NA
CDR3nt: TGTGCCAGCAGCTTTGCGGGGGGCCCCTACAATGAGCAGTTCTTC
CDR3aa: CASSFAGGPYNEQFF

v_gene: TRBV30
d_gene: NA
j_gene: TRBJ2-5
abundance: NA
CDR3nt: TGTGCCTGGAGTGTACTGGGCAGCCTAGAGACCCAGTACTTC
CDR3aa: CAWSVLGSLETQYF

v_gene: TRBV5-1
d_gene: NA
j_gene: TRBJ2-7
abundance: NA
CDR3nt: TGCGCCAGCAGGGCTCTCTCAAGAGGGTCAGGCGGTGGAACCTACGAGCAGTACTTC
CDR3aa: CASRALSRGSGGGTYEQYF

v_gene: TRBV19
d_gene: TRBD1
j_gene: TRBJ2-2
abundance: NA
CDR3nt: TGTGCCATAAGATCACGGACAGGGGGAGGCACCGGGGAGCTGTTTTTT
CDR3aa: CAIRSRTGGGTGELFF

v_gene: TRBV30
d_gene: TRBD2
j_gene: TRBJ2-3
abundance: NA
CDR3nt: TGTGCCTGGAGGAAGCGGGGGGGCACAGATACGCAGTATTTT
CDR3aa: CAWRKRGGTDTQYF

v_gene: TRBV27
d_gene: TRBD2
j_gene: TRBJ2-2
abundance: NA
CDR3nt: TGTGCCAGCAGTTCACGCTCGACTAGCGGGCACACCGGGGAGCTGTTTTTT
CDR3aa: CASSSRSTSGHTGELFF

v_gene: TRBV4-1
d_gene: NA
j_gene: TRBJ2-7
abundance: once
CDR3nt: TGCGCCAGCAGCCAAGTGGCCCTACTAGCTCCGTACGAGCAGTACTTC
CDR3aa: CASSQVALLAPYEQYF

v_gene: TRBV9
d_gene: TRBD1
j_gene: TRBJ2-5
abundance: NA
CDR3nt: TGTGCCAGCAGCGCACAGGGGGCCCAAGAGACCCAGTACTTC
CDR3aa: CASSAQGAQETQYF

v_gene: TRBV7-2
d_gene: NA
j_gene: TRBJ2-2
abundance: few
CDR3nt: TGTGCCAGCAGCTCAGAGGCGGGCCGAACAACCGGGGAGCTGTTTTTT
CDR3aa: CASSSEAGRTTGELFF

v_gene: TRBV30
d_gene: NA
j_gene: TRBJ1-5
abundance: NA
CDR3nt: TGTGCCTGGAGTCAGGGGAAGGGCAATCAGCCCCAGCATTTT
CDR3aa: CAWSQGKGNQPQHF

v_gene: TRBV9
d_gene: NA
j_gene: TRBJ1-6
abundance: once
CDR3nt: TGTGCCAGCAGCCCCCGAGAGGGAGATAATTCACCCCTCCACTTT
CDR3aa: CASSPREGDNSPLHF